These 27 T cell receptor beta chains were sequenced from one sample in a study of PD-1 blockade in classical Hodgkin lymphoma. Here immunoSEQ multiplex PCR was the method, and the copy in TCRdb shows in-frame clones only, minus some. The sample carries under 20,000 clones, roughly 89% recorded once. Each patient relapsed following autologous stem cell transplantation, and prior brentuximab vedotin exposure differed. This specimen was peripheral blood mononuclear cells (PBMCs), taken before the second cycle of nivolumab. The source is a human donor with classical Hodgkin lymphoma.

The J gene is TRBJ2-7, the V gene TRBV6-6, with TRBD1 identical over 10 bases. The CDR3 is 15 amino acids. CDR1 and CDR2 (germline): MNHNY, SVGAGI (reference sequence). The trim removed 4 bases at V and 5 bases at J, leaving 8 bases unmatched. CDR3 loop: CASSLTGGAFHEQYF. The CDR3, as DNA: TGTGCCAGCAGTTTGACAGGGGGCGCTTTCCACGAGCAGTACTTC.

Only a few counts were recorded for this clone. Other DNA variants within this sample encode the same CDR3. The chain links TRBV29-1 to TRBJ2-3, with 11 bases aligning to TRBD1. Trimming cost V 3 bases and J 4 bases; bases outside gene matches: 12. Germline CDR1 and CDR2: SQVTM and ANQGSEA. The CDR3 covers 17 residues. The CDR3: CSVEPFLGTGGPDTQYF. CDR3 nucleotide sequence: TGCAGCGTTGAGCCCTTTCTCGGGACAGGGGGTCCAGATACGCAGTATTTT.

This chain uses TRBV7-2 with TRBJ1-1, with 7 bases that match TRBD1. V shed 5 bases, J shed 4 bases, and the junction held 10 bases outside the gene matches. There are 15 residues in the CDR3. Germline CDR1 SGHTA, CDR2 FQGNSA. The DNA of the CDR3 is TGTGCCAGCAGCAGTACAGGGGTGGGTAGCACTGAAGCTTTCTTT. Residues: CASSSTGVGSTEAFF.

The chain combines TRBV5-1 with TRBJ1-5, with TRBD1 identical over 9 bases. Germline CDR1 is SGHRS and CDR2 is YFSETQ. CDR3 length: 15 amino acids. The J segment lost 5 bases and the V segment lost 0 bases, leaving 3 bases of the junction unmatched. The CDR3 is CASSLDGQGYQPQHF. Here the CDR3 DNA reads TGCGCCAGCAGCTTGGACGGACAGGGGTATCAGCCCCAGCATTTT. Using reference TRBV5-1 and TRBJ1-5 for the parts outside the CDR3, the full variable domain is KAGVTQTPRYLIKTRGQQVTLSCSPISGHRSVSWYQQTPGQGLQFLFEYFSETQRNKGNFPGRFSGRQFSNSRSEMNVSTLELGDSALYLCASSLDGQGYQPQHFGDGTRLSIL.

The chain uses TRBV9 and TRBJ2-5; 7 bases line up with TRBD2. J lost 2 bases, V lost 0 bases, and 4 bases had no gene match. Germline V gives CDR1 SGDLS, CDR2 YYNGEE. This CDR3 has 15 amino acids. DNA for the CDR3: TGTGCCAGCAGCGTAGTTGTCGGGGGGCAAGAGACCCAGTACTTC. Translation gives CASSVVVGGQETQYF. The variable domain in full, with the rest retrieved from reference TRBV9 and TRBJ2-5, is DSGVTQTPKHLITATGQRVTLRCSPRSGDLSVYWYQQSLDQGLQFLIQYYNGEERAKGNILERFSAQQFPDLHSELNLSSLELGDSALYFCASSVVVGGQETQYFGPGTRLLVL.

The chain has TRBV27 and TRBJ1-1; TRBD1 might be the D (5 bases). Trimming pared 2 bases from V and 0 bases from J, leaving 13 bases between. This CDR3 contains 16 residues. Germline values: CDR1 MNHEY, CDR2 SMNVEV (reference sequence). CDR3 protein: CASSLTRQSMNTEAFF. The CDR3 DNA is TGTGCCAGCAGTTTAACAAGACAGAGTATGAACACTGAAGCTTTCTTT.

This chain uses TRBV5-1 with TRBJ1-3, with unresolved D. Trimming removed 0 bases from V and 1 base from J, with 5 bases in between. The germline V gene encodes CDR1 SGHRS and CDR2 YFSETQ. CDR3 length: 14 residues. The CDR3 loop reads CASSLDRSGNTIYF. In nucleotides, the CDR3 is TGCGCCAGCAGCTTGGATCGATCTGGAAACACCATATATTTT.

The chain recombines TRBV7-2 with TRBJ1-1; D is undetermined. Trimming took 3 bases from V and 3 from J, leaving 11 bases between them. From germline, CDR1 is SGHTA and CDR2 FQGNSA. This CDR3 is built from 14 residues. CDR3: CASSFPRRDTEAFF. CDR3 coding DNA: TGTGCCAGCAGCTTCCCTCGGCGGGACACTGAAGCTTTCTTT.

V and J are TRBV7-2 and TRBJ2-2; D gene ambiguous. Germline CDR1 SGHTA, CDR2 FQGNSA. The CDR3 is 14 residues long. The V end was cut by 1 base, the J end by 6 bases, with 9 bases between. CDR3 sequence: CASSLVGLPGELFF. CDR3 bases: TGTGCCAGCAGCTTAGTAGGGCTGCCCGGGGAGCTGTTTTTT.

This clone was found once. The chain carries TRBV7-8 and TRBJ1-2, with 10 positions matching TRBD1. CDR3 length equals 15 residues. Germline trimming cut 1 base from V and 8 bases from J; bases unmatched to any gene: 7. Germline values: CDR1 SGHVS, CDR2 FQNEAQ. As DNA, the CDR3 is TGTGCCAGCAGCTTAGGGTTGGGACAGGGGCCCGGCTACACCTTC. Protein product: CASSLGLGQGPGYTF. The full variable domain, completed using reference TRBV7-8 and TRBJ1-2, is GAGVSQSPRYKVAKRGQDVALRCDPISGHVSLFWYQQALGQGPEFLTYFQNEAQLDKSGLPSDRFFAERPEGSVSTLKIQRTQQEDSAVYLCASSLGLGQGPGYTFGSGTRLTVV.

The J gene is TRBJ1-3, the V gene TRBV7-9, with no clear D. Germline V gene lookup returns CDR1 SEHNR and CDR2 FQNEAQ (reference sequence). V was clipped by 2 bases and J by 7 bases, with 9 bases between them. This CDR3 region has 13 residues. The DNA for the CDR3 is TGTGCCAGCAGCTTAAACTCTCGGAACACCATATATTTT. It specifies CASSLNSRNTIYF.

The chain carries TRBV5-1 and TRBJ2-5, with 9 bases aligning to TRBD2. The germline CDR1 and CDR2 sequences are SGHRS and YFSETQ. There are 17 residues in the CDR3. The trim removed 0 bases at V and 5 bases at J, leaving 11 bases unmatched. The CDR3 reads CASSLGASGVPVETQYF. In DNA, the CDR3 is TGCGCCAGCAGCTTGGGGGCTAGCGGGGTTCCAGTGGAGACCCAGTACTTC.

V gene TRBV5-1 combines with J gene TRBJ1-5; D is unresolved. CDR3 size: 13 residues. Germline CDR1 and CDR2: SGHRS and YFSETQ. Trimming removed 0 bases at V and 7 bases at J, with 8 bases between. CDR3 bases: TGCGCCAGCAGCTTGGATGGTTACCAGCCCCAGCATTTT. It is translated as CASSLDGYQPQHF. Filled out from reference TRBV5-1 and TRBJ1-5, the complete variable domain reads KAGVTQTPRYLIKTRGQQVTLSCSPISGHRSVSWYQQTPGQGLQFLFEYFSETQRNKGNFPGRFSGRQFSNSRSEMNVSTLELGDSALYLCASSLDGYQPQHFGDGTRLSIL.

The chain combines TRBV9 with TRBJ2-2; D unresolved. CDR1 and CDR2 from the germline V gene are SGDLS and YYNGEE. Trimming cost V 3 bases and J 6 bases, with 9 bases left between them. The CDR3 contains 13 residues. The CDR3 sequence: CASSAGAAGELFF. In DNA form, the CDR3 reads TGTGCCAGCAGCGCGGGCGCCGCCGGGGAGCTGTTTTTT. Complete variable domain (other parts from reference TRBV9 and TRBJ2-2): DSGVTQTPKHLITATGQRVTLRCSPRSGDLSVYWYQQSLDQGLQFLIQYYNGEERAKGNILERFSAQQFPDLHSELNLSSLELGDSALYFCASSAGAAGELFFGEGSRLTVL.

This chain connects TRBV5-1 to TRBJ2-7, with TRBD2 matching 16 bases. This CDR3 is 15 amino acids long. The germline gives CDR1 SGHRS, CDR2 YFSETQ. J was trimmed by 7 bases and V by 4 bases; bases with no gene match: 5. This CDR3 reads CASSEGLAGGPEQYF. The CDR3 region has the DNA TGCGCCAGCAGCGAGGGACTAGCGGGGGGGCCTGAGCAGTACTTC.

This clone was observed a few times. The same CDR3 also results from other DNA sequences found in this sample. CDR3 DNA: TGTGCCAGCAGCTCCCGGGAGAGCCCCTACGAGCAGTACTTC. Protein: CASSSRESPYEQYF. The rearrangement uses TRBV7-2 and TRBJ2-7; possibly TRBD2 for D (6 bases). Germline V gene sequence: CDR1 SGHTA, CDR2 FQGNSA. V dropped 4 bases and J dropped 2 bases, with 12 bases sitting between them. This CDR3 has 14 amino acids.

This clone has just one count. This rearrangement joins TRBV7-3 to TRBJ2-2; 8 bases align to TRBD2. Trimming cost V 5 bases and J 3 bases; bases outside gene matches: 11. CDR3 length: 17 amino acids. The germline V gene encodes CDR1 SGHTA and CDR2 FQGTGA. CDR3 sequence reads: CASSPGEAGVHTGELFF. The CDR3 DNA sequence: TGTGCCAGCAGCCCCGGGGAAGCGGGGGTTCACACCGGGGAGCTGTTTTTT.

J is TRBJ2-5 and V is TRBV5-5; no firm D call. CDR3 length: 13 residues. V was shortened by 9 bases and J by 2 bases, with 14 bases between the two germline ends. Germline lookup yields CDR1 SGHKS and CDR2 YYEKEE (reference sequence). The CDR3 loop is CATQPSVQETQYF. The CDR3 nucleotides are TGTGCCACCCAGCCCTCAGTTCAAGAGACCCAGTACTTC.

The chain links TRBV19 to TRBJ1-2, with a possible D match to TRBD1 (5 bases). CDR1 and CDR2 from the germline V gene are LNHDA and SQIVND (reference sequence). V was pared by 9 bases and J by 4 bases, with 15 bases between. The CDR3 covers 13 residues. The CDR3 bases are TGTGCCAGCGGGGCCCCGGGGGTCTATGGCTACACCTTC. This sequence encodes CASGAPGVYGYTF.

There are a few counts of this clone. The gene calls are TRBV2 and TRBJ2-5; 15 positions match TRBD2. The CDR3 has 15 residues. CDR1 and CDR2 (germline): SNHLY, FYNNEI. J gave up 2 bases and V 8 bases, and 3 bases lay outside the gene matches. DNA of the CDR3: TGTGCCAGCGTAGGACTAGCGGGGGGGCAAGAGACCCAGTACTTC. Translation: CASVGLAGGQETQYF. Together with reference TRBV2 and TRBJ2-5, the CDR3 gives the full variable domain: EPEVTQTPSHQVTQMGQEVILRCVPISNHLYFYWYRQILGQKVEFLVSFYNNEISEKSEIFDDQFSVERPDGSNFTLKIRSTKLEDSAMYFCASVGLAGGQETQYFGPGTRLLVL.

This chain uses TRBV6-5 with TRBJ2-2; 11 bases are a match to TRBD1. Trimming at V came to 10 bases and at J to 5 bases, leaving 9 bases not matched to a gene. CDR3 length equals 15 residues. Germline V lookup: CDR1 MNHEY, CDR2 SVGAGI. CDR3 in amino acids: CATKPGQGGTGELFF. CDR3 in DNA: TGTGCCACAAAGCCGGGACAGGGGGGAACCGGGGAGCTGTTTTTT.

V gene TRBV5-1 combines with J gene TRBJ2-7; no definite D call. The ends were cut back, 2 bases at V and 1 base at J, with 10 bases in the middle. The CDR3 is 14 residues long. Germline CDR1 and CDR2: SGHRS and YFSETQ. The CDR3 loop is CASSLVTSSYEQYF. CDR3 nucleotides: TGCGCCAGCAGCTTAGTAACATCTTCCTACGAGCAGTACTTC.

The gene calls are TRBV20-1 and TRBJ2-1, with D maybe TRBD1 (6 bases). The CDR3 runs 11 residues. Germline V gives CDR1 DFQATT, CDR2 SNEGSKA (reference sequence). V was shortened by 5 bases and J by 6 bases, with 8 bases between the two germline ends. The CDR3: CSAGQPNEQFF. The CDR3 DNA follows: TGCAGTGCTGGACAGCCCAATGAGCAGTTCTTC.

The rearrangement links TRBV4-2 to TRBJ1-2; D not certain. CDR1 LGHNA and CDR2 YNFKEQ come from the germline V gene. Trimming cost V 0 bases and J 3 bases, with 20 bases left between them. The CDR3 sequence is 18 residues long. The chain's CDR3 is CASSQDQGYGGSDYGYTF. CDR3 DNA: TGTGCCAGCAGCCAAGATCAAGGGTACGGTGGCTCGGACTATGGCTACACCTTC.

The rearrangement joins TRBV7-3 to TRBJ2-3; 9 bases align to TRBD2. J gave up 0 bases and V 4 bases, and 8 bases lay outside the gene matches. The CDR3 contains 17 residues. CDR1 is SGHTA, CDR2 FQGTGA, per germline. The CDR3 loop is CASSSPRAGGSTDTQYF. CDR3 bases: TGTGCCAGCAGCTCCCCACGAGCGGGGGGCAGCACAGATACGCAGTATTTT.

The CDR3 coding sequence is TGTGCCAGCAGCGACCCCGGGACAGGGCGCACCGGGGAGCTGTTTTTT. It is translated as CASSDPGTGRTGELFF. The chain carries TRBV9 and TRBJ2-2; 9 bases line up with TRBD1. The CDR3 has 16 residues. The V gene end was trimmed by 3 bases and the J gene end by 4 bases; junction bases not matched to a gene: 7. Germline CDR1 is SGDLS and CDR2 is YYNGEE.

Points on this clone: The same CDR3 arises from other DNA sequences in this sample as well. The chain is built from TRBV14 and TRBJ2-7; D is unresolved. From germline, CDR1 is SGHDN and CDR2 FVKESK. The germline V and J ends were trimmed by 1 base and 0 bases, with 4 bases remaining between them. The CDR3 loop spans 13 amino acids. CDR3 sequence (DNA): TGTGCCAGCAGCCAAGGACCCTCCTACGAGCAGTACTTC. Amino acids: CASSQGPSYEQYF.